The source of this T cell receptor (beta chain) is a study of T cells in Graves' hyperthyroidism and ophthalmopathy. This clonotype was recorded many times. Researchers amplified the TCR beta CDR3 regions from RNA transcripts. The HTBI set primed first-round TCR CDR3 RT-PCR. MiXCR, applied by TCRdb to the multiplex PCR reads, yields one record per CDR3 protein. The data hold roughly 380,000 distinct CDR3 sequences, with about 14% observed a single time. CDR1 and CDR2 (germline): SGHVS, FQNEAQ. With 4 bases removed from V and 2 bases from J, the gap between germline ends came to 13 bases. CDR3 length: 15 amino acids.

The chain has TRBV7-8 and TRBJ2-3; the D call may be TRBD1 or TRBD2 (6 bases each). What was sequenced was blood. The source of this sequence is a woman aged 55-75 years with Graves' hyperthyroidism. As DNA, the CDR3 is TGTGCCAGCAGCTCGAGAAGGGGGGTCACAGATACGCAGTATTTT. It specifies CASSSRRGVTDTQYF.